Below are 7 T cell receptor beta chains sequenced from a single sample in a study of T cell responses to AZD1222 COVID-19 vaccine. Using immunoSEQ multiplex PCR, the repertoire was profiled, and TCRdb retains in-frame clones only, with some absent. The table lists 110,000 to 150,000 clones, roughly 91% of them singletons. The source material was peripheral blood, sampled on day 0 of AZD1222 vaccination. All receptors come from an adult in good health.

V usage is TRBV7-6 and J usage is TRBJ2-5; 8 bases are shared with TRBD1. Trimming removed 4 bases from V and 2 bases from J; junction bases left unmatched: 6. CDR3 length: 15 amino acids. Germline V gene lookup returns CDR1 SGHVS and CDR2 FNYEAQ. The CDR3 region has the DNA TGTGCCAGCAGCTCACGGACAGGGCTTCAAGAGACCCAGTACTTC. This codes for CASSSRTGLQETQYF.

J is TRBJ2-4 and V is TRBV3-1 (or the pseudogene TRBV3-2); no clear D gene. V was cut by 7 bases and J by 0 bases, with 7 bases left in between. Looked up from germline, CDR1 is LGHDT and CDR2 is YNNKEL (reference sequence). The CDR3 sequence is 13 residues long. The CDR3 is CASTMGAKNIQYF. In DNA, the CDR3 is TGTGCCAGCACGATGGGAGCCAAAAACATTCAGTACTTC.

The CDR3 here is CASSLGTGSESPLHF. In DNA, the CDR3 is TGCGCCAGCAGCTTAGGGACAGGGTCGGAATCACCCCTCCACTTT. V and J are TRBV5-1 and TRBJ1-6; 9 bases fit TRBD1. Germline CDR1 SGHRS, CDR2 YFSETQ. The length of the CDR3 is 15 residues. The J segment lost 10 bases and the V segment lost 2 bases, leaving 7 bases of the junction unmatched.

This clone was recorded once. The CDR3 bases are TGCGCCAGCAGCCGAAGTACTAGCGGGCTCATAAATGAGCAGTTCTTC. It encodes CASSRSTSGLINEQFF. J is TRBJ2-1 and V is TRBV5-1; 9 bases are shared with TRBD2. Germline CDR1 SGHRS, CDR2 YFSETQ. V lost 4 bases, J lost 7 bases, and 12 bases stayed unmatched. This CDR3 spans 16 amino acids.

The CDR3 is CASSKLSGGVNEQFF. CDR3 bases: TGTGCCAGTAGTAAACTTAGCGGGGGGGTTAATGAGCAGTTCTTC. The V and J genes are TRBV19 and TRBJ2-1, with TRBD2 identical over 11 bases. With V trimmed by 4 bases and J by 7 bases, 6 bases remained unmatched. This CDR3 contains 15 residues. The germline V gene has CDR1 LNHDA and CDR2 SQIVND (reference sequence).

V and J are TRBV9 and TRBJ2-7, with D unclear. V was clipped by 7 bases and J by 4 bases, with 6 bases between them. CDR1 and CDR2 (germline): SGDLS, YYNGEE. The CDR3 consists of 10 residues. The CDR3 spells CASGEYEQYF. For the CDR3, the DNA is TGTGCCAGCGGCGAATACGAGCAGTACTTC.

The rearrangement uses TRBV6-1 and TRBJ1-2; tentative D call: TRBD1 (5 bases). Germline CDR1 is MNHNS and CDR2 is SASEGT. The V and J ends lost 1 base and 2 bases respectively, with 8 bases between them. The CDR3 totals 14 residues. This CDR3 is CASSEGWDNYGYTF. CDR3 DNA: TGTGCCAGCAGTGAAGGATGGGACAACTATGGCTACACCTTC.